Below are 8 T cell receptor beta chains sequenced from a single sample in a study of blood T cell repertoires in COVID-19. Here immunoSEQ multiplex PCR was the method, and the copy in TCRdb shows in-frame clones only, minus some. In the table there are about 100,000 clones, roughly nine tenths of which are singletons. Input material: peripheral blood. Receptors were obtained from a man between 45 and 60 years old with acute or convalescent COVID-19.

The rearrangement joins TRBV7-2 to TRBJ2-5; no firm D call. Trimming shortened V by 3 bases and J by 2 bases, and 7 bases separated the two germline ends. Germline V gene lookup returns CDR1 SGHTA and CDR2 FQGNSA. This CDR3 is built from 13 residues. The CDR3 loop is CASSFIDQETQYF. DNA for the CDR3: TGTGCCAGCAGCTTTATAGATCAAGAGACCCAGTACTTC.

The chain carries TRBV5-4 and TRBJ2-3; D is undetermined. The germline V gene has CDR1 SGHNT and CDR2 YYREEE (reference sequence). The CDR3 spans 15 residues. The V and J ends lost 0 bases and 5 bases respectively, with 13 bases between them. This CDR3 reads CASSLEARLLDTQYF. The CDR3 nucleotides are TGTGCCAGCAGCTTGGAGGCTAGGTTGTTAGATACGCAGTATTTT.

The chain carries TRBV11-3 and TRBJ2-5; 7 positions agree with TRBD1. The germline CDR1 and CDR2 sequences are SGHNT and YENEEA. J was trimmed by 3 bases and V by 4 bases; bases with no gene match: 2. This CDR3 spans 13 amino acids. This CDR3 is CASSSDREETQYF. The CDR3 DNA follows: TGTGCCAGCAGCTCCGACAGGGAAGAGACCCAGTACTTC.

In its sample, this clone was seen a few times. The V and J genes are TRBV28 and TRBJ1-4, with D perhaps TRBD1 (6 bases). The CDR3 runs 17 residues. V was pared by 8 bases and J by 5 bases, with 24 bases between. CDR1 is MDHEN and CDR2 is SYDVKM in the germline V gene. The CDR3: CASVSPHPGGGNEKLFF. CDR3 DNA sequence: TGTGCCAGCGTATCGCCCCATCCGGGGGGCGGGAATGAAAAACTGTTTTTT. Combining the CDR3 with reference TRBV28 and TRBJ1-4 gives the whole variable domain DVKVTQSSRYLVKRTGEKVFLECVQDMDHENMFWYRQDPGLGLRLIYFSYDVKMKEKGDIPEGYSVSREKKERFSLILESASTNQTSMYLCASVSPHPGGGNEKLFFGSGTQLSVL.

In DNA form, the CDR3 reads TGCGCCAGCAGCTTGAGCGCGTCCGGGGAGCTGTTTTTT. As protein: CASSLSASGELFF. This chain links TRBV5-1 with TRBJ2-2; D gene ambiguous. V gave up 1 base and J gave up 6 bases, with 7 bases separating them. CDR1 is SGHRS and CDR2 is YFSETQ in the germline V gene. This CDR3 contains 13 residues.

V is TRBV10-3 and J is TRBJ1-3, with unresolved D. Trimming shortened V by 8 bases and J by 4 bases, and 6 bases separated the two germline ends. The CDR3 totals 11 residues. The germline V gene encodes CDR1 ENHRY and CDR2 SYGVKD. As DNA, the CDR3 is TGTGCCATCTCTGTCGGAAACACCATATATTTT. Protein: CAISVGNTIYF.

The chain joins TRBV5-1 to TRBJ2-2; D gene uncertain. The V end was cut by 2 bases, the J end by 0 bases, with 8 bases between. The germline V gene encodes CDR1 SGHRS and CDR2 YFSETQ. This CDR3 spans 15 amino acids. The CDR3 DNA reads TGCGCCAGCAGCTTTTCTGTTACGAACACCGGGGAGCTGTTTTTT. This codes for CASSFSVTNTGELFF.

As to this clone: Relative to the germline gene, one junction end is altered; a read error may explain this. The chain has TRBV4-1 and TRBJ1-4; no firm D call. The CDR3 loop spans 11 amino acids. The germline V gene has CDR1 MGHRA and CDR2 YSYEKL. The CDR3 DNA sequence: TGCGCCAGCAGCCAAGACCGGGAAGAAATTTTT. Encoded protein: CASSQDREEIF.